The T cell receptor (beta chain) under discussion was sequenced for a study of human T cells and chemical hapten exposure. Study overall: Small differences in pooled library volume mainly drove the variation in TCR yields per sample. Study-wide points: The formation of large CDR3 similarity clusters by expanded TCRs significantly exceeded that of controls.

The CDR3 contains 11 residues. Germline V gene sequence: CDR1 SQVTM, CDR2 ANQGSEA. The library labeled individual cDNA molecules by adding unique molecular identifiers to them. Methods used by the authors: Individual samples carried between roughly 23,224 and 690,600 TCRs, with more than 85,000 as the median. TCRdb ran MiXCR on the RACE reads and lists one entry per CDR3 protein. TCRdb's processing, not the authors' own work, is the source of the V and J calls. The table lists over 150,000 distinct CDR3 sequences, around a quarter of them singletons. Documented time point: patch test 3, about 24 weeks after DPC sensitization. The treatment is: therapeutic diphenylcyclopropenone sensitization with weekly scalp DPC. This clonotype has ten or more counts. The target antigen is unknown. At one boundary the junction diverges from the germline segment, which might be a read error.

The TCR comes from a woman between 18 and 29 years old with alopecia areata. Some clones in this sample may be carry-over from other donors' samples. The chain joins TRBV29-1 to TRBJ1-2; D perhaps matches TRBD1 (5 bases). This specimen was whole blood, taken in connection with sensitization to the hapten diphenylcyclopropenone (DPC). The CDR3 region has the DNA TGTATTTGTCGCACAGGTTATGGCTACACCTTC. Protein: CICRTGYGYTF.